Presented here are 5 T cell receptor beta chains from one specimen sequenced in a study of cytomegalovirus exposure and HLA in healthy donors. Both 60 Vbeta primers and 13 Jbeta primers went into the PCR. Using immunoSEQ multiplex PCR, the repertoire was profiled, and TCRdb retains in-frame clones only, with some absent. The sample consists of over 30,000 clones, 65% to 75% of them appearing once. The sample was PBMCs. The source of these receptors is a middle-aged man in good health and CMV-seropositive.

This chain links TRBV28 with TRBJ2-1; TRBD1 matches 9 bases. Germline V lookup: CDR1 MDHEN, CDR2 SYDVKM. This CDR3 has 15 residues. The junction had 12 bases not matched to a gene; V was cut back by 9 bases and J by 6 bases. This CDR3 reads CASTDLGQGINEQFF. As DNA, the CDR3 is TGTGCCAGTACCGACCTGGGACAGGGAATCAATGAGCAGTTCTTC.

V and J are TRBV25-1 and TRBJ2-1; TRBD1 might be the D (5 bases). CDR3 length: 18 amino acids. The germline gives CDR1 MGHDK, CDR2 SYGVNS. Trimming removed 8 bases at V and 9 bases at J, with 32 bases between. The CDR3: CASFRVPPRQPTLGEQFF. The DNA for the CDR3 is TGTGCCAGCTTCAGAGTACCCCCGAGACAGCCTACCTTGGGTGAGCAGTTCTTC.

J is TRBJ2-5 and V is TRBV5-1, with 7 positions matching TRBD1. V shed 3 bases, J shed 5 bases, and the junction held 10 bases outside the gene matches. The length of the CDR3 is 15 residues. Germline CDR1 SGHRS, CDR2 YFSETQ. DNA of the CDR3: TGCGCCAGCAGCTCCGAACTGACAGGGCCGGAGACCCAGTACTTC. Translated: CASSSELTGPETQYF.

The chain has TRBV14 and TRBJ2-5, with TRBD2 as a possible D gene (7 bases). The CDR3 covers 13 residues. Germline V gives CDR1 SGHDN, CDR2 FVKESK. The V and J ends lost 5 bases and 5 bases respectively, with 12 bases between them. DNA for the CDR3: TGTGCCAGCAGCTTCCGGGGGGCCGAGACCCAGTACTTC. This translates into CASSFRGAETQYF.

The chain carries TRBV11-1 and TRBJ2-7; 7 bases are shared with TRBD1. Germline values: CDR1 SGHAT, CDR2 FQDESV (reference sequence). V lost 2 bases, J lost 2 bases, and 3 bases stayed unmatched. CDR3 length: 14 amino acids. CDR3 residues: CASSLYRGTYEQYF. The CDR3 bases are TGTGCCAGCAGCTTATACAGGGGAACCTACGAGCAGTACTTC.